The 32 T cell receptor beta chains presented below share a single source sample, sequenced in a study of T cells after yellow fever vaccination. Using its own MiXCR run on the 5' RACE reads, TCRdb lists one record per CDR3 protein. The profile covers about 68,000 distinct CDR3 sequences, with under 8% appearing a single time and 37% taken by the ten largest. The sample here was CD8+ T cells sorted from PBMCs, taken 45 days after the first yellow fever vaccination. The origin of the receptors is a man between 18 and 35 years old who received the YFV17D yellow fever vaccine.

This clonotype has ten or more counts. V and J are TRBV3-1 and TRBJ1-2, with a weak D call TRBD1 (6 bases). The CDR3 consists of 18 residues. CDR1 and CDR2 from the germline V gene are LGHDT and YNNKEL (reference sequence). V lost 0 bases and J 0 bases, leaving 17 bases between the germline ends. The CDR3 protein is CASSQDRPGVLANYGYTF. As DNA, the CDR3 is TGTGCCAGCAGCCAAGATCGGCCAGGGGTGCTCGCTAACTATGGCTACACCTTC.

This clonotype was seen a handful of times. V gene TRBV6-1 combines with J gene TRBJ2-1, with TRBD2 matching over 8 bases. This CDR3 region has 15 residues. Germline V CDR1 and CDR2: MNHNS, SASEGT. J was trimmed by 7 bases and V by 7 bases; bases with no gene match: 12. The CDR3 sequence: CASTYPPGGRNEQFF. CDR3 nucleotide sequence: TGTGCCAGCACCTACCCCCCGGGGGGGCGGAATGAGCAGTTCTTC.

This clonotype was counted ten times or more. This sequence joins TRBV6-5 and TRBJ2-5; D may match TRBD1 or TRBD2 (7 bases each). The germline gives CDR1 MNHEY, CDR2 SVGAGI. Trimming cost V 8 bases and J 0 bases, with 19 bases left between them. CDR3 length equals 16 residues. DNA of the CDR3: TGTGCCAGCCAAAGGGGGCTAGCGGCGTACCAAGAGACCCAGTACTTC. It codes for CASQRGLAAYQETQYF.

This clonotype was detected many times. The V call is TRBV7-9, the J call TRBJ2-2; D possibly uses TRBD1 or TRBD2 (5 bases each). CDR1 is SEHNR, CDR2 FQNEAQ, per germline (reference sequence). V was pared by 5 bases and J by 5 bases, with 15 bases between. The CDR3 has 15 residues. In DNA, the CDR3 is TGTGCCAGCAGCCCGCATTTTGGGGGTACCGGGGAGCTGTTTTTT. Protein product: CASSPHFGGTGELFF.

This clonotype was detected many times. The genes are TRBV6-5 and TRBJ1-2; D unresolved. From germline, CDR1 is MNHEY and CDR2 SVGAGI. The V end was cut by 4 bases, the J end by 1 base, with 13 bases between. The CDR3 has 15 residues. CDR3 bases: TGTGCCAGCAGTTGGAGGGAGGGCCTTAACTATGGCTACACCTTC. This encodes CASSWREGLNYGYTF.

The sample holds a few counts of this clonotype. The gene calls are TRBV9 and TRBJ2-2, with 8 bases identical to TRBD2. The CDR3 is 16 residues long. Germline V gene lookup returns CDR1 SGDLS and CDR2 YYNGEE. V was pared by 0 bases and J by 5 bases, with 6 bases of the junction left unmatched. DNA for the CDR3: TGTGCCAGCAGCGTAGCCGCGGGGGGACCTACCGGGGAGCTGTTTTTT. This gives the protein CASSVAAGGPTGELFF.

This clonotype was found many times. J is TRBJ2-2 and V is TRBV4-1; D is unclear. With 2 bases removed from V and 2 bases from J, the gap between germline ends came to 12 bases. In germline, CDR1 is MGHRA, CDR2 YSYEKL. The CDR3 covers 16 residues. The CDR3 sequence is CASSQKWKGNTGELFF. Written as DNA, the CDR3 is TGCGCCAGCAGCCAAAAATGGAAGGGCAACACCGGGGAGCTGTTTTTT.

V usage is TRBV29-1 and J usage is TRBJ1-2; 7 nucleotides line up with TRBD1. CDR3 length equals 14 residues. Germline assignment: CDR1 SQVTM and CDR2 ANQGSEA. V gave up 1 base and J gave up 7 bases; unmatched junction bases: 9. Here the CDR3 reads CSVEGYLTGVGYTF. CDR3 sequence (DNA): TGCAGCGTTGAAGGATACCTAACAGGGGTTGGCTACACCTTC.

V is TRBV5-1 and J is TRBJ2-1; D possibly corresponds to TRBD2 (6 bases). Trimming shortened V by 0 bases and J by 9 bases, and 16 bases separated the two germline ends. CDR1 is SGHRS and CDR2 is YFSETQ in the germline V gene. The CDR3 has 15 amino acids. CDR3 amino acids: CASSLGGTGAVEQFF. CDR3 nucleotides: TGCGCCAGCAGCTTGGGGGGGACGGGAGCGGTTGAGCAGTTCTTC.

In its sample, this clonotype was seen a few times. The J gene is TRBJ2-6, the V gene TRBV4-3, with 11 bases that match TRBD1. Germline CDR1 LGHNA, CDR2 YSLEER. V trimming: 4 bases; J trimming: 0 bases; junction bases outside the gene matches: 5. This CDR3 contains 18 residues. DNA for the CDR3: TGCGCCAGCAGCCCAAAAGGGACAGGGGGCTCTGGGGCCAACGTCCTGACTTTC. Its protein product is CASSPKGTGGSGANVLTF.

There are many counts of this clonotype. The V call is TRBV28, the J call TRBJ2-1, with D unresolved. Trimming cost V 1 base and J 0 bases, with 10 bases left between them. The germline V gene encodes CDR1 MDHEN and CDR2 SYDVKM. The CDR3 is 16 amino acids. The chain's CDR3 is CASSLSGPSSYNEQFF. CDR3 in DNA: TGTGCCAGCAGTTTATCCGGACCAAGCTCCTACAATGAGCAGTTCTTC.

This clonotype was seen only a few times. The genes are TRBV9 and TRBJ1-1, with TRBD1 matching over 9 bases. Looked up from germline, CDR1 is SGDLS and CDR2 is YYNGEE. CDR3 length equals 13 residues. Losses at the gene ends were 2 bases for V and 7 bases for J; bases not matched to a gene: 3. CDR3 sequence (DNA): TGTGCCAGCAGCGTTGGGACAGGGAATGAAGCTTTCTTT. Amino acids: CASSVGTGNEAFF.

Many counts were recorded for this clonotype. V and J are TRBV9 and TRBJ2-1; 8 nucleotides match TRBD1. The CDR3 sequence is 14 residues long. V trimming: 5 bases; J trimming: 10 bases; junction bases outside the gene matches: 11. The germline gives CDR1 SGDLS, CDR2 YYNGEE. The CDR3 nucleotides are TGTGCCAGCAGAGAGAAGACAGGGGCGCGAGAGCAGTTCTTC. Encoded protein: CASREKTGAREQFF.

This clonotype has at least ten counts. This chain joins TRBV7-2 and TRBJ2-1; the D gene is possibly TRBD1 (5 bases). V was trimmed by 5 bases and J by 7 bases, leaving 12 bases between them. The V gene's germline CDR1 is SGHTA and CDR2 FQGNSA. The CDR3 is 13 amino acids. In DNA, the CDR3 is TGTGCCAGCAGCATAGACAGTTCTAATGAGCAGTTCTTC. Encoded protein: CASSIDSSNEQFF.

The chain recombines TRBV5-6 with TRBJ2-7; D is ambiguous. CDR3 size: 14 residues. Germline lookup yields CDR1 SGHDT and CDR2 YYEEEE. With 0 bases removed from V and 0 bases from J, the gap between germline ends came to 7 bases. CDR3 bases: TGTGCCAGCAGCTTGGGGGGTAGCTCCTACGAGCAGTACTTC. Its translation is CASSLGGSSYEQYF.

A word on this clonotype: This could be a read error, since a much larger clone is one nucleotide away. This chain connects TRBV12-3 or TRBV12-4 to TRBJ1-2; perhaps TRBD1 as D (6 bases). The CDR3 has 15 amino acids. The CDR3 DNA reads TGTGCCAGCAGTTCCCAGAAACGGGGGCCCTATCGCTACACCTTC. It translates to CASSSQKRGPYRYTF.

This clonotype was recorded many times. The V and J genes are TRBV25-1 and TRBJ1-4; D ambiguous. Trimming left V 2 bases short and J 8 bases short, with 12 bases between. The CDR3 is 14 residues long. In germline, CDR1 is MGHDK, CDR2 SYGVNS. The CDR3 DNA reads as TGTGCCAGCAGTGAAAATGTGGGTTACGAAAAACTGTTTTTT. Translated: CASSENVGYEKLFF.

This clonotype was seen ten or more times. The chain uses TRBV24-1 and TRBJ2-2; 9 positions match TRBD1. This CDR3 comprises 15 residues. Germline assignment: CDR1 KGHDR and CDR2 SFDVKD. Losses at the gene ends were 2 bases for V and 5 bases for J; bases not matched to a gene: 2. For the CDR3, the DNA is TGTGCCACCAGTGATTCGGGACAGGGTACCGGGGAGCTGTTTTTT. Its protein is CATSDSGQGTGELFF.

The table lists this clonotype with many counts. The V gene is TRBV5-6, the J gene TRBJ2-1, with unresolved D. Trimming removed 0 bases at V and 0 bases at J, with 7 bases between. Germline V CDR1 and CDR2: SGHDT, YYEEEE. The CDR3 has 15 residues. Here the CDR3 DNA reads TGTGCCAGCAGCTTGGGCGGCTTCTCCTACAATGAGCAGTTCTTC. This codes for CASSLGGFSYNEQFF.

This clonotype was seen a handful of times. V and J are TRBV3-1 and TRBJ2-1, with 9 bases identical to TRBD2. CDR3 length equals 16 residues. Germline V gives CDR1 LGHDT, CDR2 YNNKEL (reference sequence). Trimming removed 3 bases from V and 4 bases from J; junction bases left unmatched: 7. The CDR3 region is CASSQAGTSRYNEQFF. The CDR3 region has the DNA TGTGCCAGCAGCCAGGCCGGGACTAGCCGTTACAATGAGCAGTTCTTC.

This clonotype was seen repeatedly, ten times or more. V gene TRBV27 combines with J gene TRBJ2-1, with 7 bases identical to TRBD1. Germline-derived CDR1 and CDR2 are MNHEY and SMNVEV (reference sequence). CDR3 length: 14 residues. J was trimmed by 5 bases and V by 7 bases; bases with no gene match: 8. CDR3: CASTLKGANNEQFF. In nucleotides, the CDR3 is TGTGCCAGCACCTTAAAGGGGGCGAACAATGAGCAGTTCTTC.

This clonotype was seen ten or more times. The chain links TRBV29-1 to TRBJ2-1; possibly TRBD1 for D (5 bases). The CDR3 extends over 15 amino acids. Trimming removed 4 bases from V and 2 bases from J, with 15 bases in between. Per germline, CDR1 SQVTM and CDR2 ANQGSEA. As DNA, the CDR3 is TGCAGCGTTGGATCGGGTTCAGGGCCCTACAATGAGCAGTTCTTC. Amino acid sequence: CSVGSGSGPYNEQFF.

The V and J genes are TRBV19 and TRBJ2-1; D unclear. Trimming shortened V by 3 bases and J by 0 bases, and 6 bases separated the two germline ends. CDR1 and CDR2 (germline): LNHDA, SQIVND (reference sequence). This CDR3 has 14 amino acids. CDR3 nucleotides: TGTGCCAGTAGTATCCCCTACTCCTACAATGAGCAGTTCTTC. Protein: CASSIPYSYNEQFF.

Ten or more counts support this clonotype. CDR3 sequence (DNA): TGTGCCGCTTGGAGGGACGGCTCCTACGAGCAGTACTTC. Its protein product is CAAWRDGSYEQYF. The chain recombines TRBV28 with TRBJ2-7; the D gene is possibly TRBD2 (6 bases). V gave up 11 bases and J gave up 0 bases, with 14 bases separating them. Germline V gene lookup returns CDR1 MDHEN and CDR2 SYDVKM. There are 13 residues in the CDR3.

The rearrangement joins TRBV20-1 to TRBJ1-6; TRBD1 agrees at 7 bases. Germline lookup yields CDR1 DFQATT and CDR2 SNEGSKA (reference sequence). The CDR3 is 19 amino acids. V was clipped by 6 bases and J by 1 base; unmatched bases: 18. The CDR3 loop is CSAQPRSDRMGSYNSPLHF. CDR3 nucleotide sequence: TGCAGTGCACAACCCCGATCGGACAGGATGGGTTCCTATAATTCACCCCTCCACTTT.

V is TRBV6-5 and J is TRBJ2-5; 7 nucleotides align to TRBD2. The V gene end was trimmed by 2 bases and the J gene end by 4 bases; junction bases not matched to a gene: 4. The CDR3 spans 14 residues. In germline, CDR1 is MNHEY, CDR2 SVGAGI. The CDR3 sequence is CASSYGGGGETQYF. The CDR3 DNA is TGTGCCAGCAGTTACGGGGGGGGGGGAGAGACCCAGTACTTC.

This clonotype was observed at least ten times. J is TRBJ2-5 and V is TRBV4-1; 8 bases fit TRBD1. Trimming cost V 5 bases and J 7 bases; bases outside gene matches: 9. The germline V gene encodes CDR1 MGHRA and CDR2 YSYEKL. The CDR3 has 14 residues. In DNA, the CDR3 is TGCGCCAGCAGCTTCGGGACAGGCGGTAGGACCCAGTACTTC. Translated: CASSFGTGGRTQYF.

There are a few counts of this clonotype. V usage is TRBV7-8 and J usage is TRBJ2-1; 7 bases line up with TRBD2. Trimming removed 4 bases from V and 4 bases from J; junction bases left unmatched: 10. This CDR3 spans 16 amino acids. CDR1 and CDR2 from the germline V gene are SGHVS and FQNEAQ. The CDR3 sequence is CASSSNMGGGYNEQFF. The CDR3 region has the DNA TGTGCCAGCAGCTCGAATATGGGCGGGGGTTACAATGAGCAGTTCTTC.

The chain carries TRBV19 and TRBJ2-1, with TRBD1 matching 7 bases. The CDR3 is 15 amino acids. Per the germline V gene, CDR1 is LNHDA and CDR2 is SQIVND (reference sequence). The V and J ends lost 2 bases and 0 bases, in that order; junction bases with no gene match: 1. CDR3 in DNA: TGTGCCAGTAGTATACAGGGGGACTCCTACAATGAGCAGTTCTTC. Protein product: CASSIQGDSYNEQFF.

This clonotype appeared many times. This chain uses TRBV20-1 with TRBJ2-2; TRBD1 agrees at 7 bases. Germline assignment: CDR1 DFQATT and CDR2 SNEGSKA (reference sequence). The CDR3 has 14 residues. Unmatched junction bases numbered 13, after V lost 6 bases and J lost 9 bases. CDR3 nucleotide sequence: TGCAGTGCCCCTCAACCCGACAGGGCAAGGGAGCTGTTTTTT. It yields the protein CSAPQPDRARELFF.

This clonotype has a single count. The chain uses TRBV12-2 and TRBJ2-1; TRBD1, as called in the table, went unchecked against the DNA. TRBV12-2 constitutes a pseudogene. This CDR3 region has 18 residues. The CDR3 nucleotides are TGTGCAAGTCGCTCCGCCGTAAAACAGGGGGCGACCTACAATGAGCAGTTCTTC. Protein product: CASRSAVKQGATYNEQFF.

This clonotype was recorded many times. The chain employs TRBV12-3 or TRBV12-4 and TRBJ2-1; no clear D. The V end lost 2 bases, the J end lost 2 bases, and 1 base lay between the germline ends. This CDR3 spans 12 amino acids. The CDR3 region is CASSLTYNEQFF. Written as DNA, the CDR3 is TGTGCCAGCAGTTTAACCTACAATGAGCAGTTCTTC.